The entry that follows covers one TCR beta chain sequence. The data are from a study of shared clonotypes between healthy human individuals. Overall study context: Sampling drew on donors who were a couple of women and a few men aged 18 to 49.

A CD45RA-negative memory subset and a CD45RA+ naive subset were separated from the CD4+ cells. Germline V gives CDR1 SQVTM, CDR2 ANQGSEA. The ends lost 6 bases at V and 0 bases at J; junction bases unmatched: 7. This CDR3 spans 14 amino acids. Running of the assay took place at deep level. Assay used: immunoSEQ multiplex PCR; TCRdb lists only in-frame clones, some missing. The sample shows approximately 2.3 million clones, more than 80% of them seen only once. This sequence originates from a man aged 18 to 30 in good health. Some clones in this sample may be carry-over from other donors' samples. The chain combines TRBV29-1 with TRBJ1-1, with 7 positions matching TRBD1. Sequenced sample: naive CD4+ T cells from PBMCs. The subset is: CD45RA+ positively selected. In DNA form, the CDR3 reads TGCAGCGTGAGGGGACAGCGATTGAACACTGAAGCTTTCTTT. Encoded protein: CSVRGQRLNTEAFF.